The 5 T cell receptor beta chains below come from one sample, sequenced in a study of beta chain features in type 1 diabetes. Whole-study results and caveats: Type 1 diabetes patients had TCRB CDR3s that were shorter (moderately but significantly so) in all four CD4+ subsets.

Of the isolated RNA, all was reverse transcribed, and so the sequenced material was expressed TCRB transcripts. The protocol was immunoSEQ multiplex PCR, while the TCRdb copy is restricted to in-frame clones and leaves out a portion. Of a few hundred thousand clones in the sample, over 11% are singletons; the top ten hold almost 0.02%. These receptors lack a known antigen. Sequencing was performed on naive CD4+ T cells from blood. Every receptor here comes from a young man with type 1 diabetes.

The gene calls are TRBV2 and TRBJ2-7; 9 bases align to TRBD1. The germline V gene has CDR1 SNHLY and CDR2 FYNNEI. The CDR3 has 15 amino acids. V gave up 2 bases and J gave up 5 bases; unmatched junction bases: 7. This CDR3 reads CASSESRTGENEQYF. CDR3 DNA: TGTGCCAGCAGTGAATCCCGGACAGGGGAAAACGAGCAGTACTTC.

CDR3 loop: CASSLGQGQYYEQYF. DNA of the CDR3: TGTGCCAGCAGCTTAGGACAGGGGCAATATTACGAGCAGTACTTC. V gene TRBV11-2 combines with J gene TRBJ2-7, with 8 bases matching TRBD1. Germline V lookup: CDR1 SGHAT, CDR2 FQNNGV. The V and J ends lost 1 base and 4 bases, in that order; junction bases with no gene match: 6. The CDR3 runs to 15 residues.

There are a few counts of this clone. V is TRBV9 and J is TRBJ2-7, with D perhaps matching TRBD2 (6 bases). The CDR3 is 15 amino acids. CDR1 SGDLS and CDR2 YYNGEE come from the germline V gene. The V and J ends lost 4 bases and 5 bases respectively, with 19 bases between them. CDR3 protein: CASSSGDWGLNEQYF. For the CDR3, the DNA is TGTGCCAGCAGCTCCGGGGACTGGGGTCTCAACGAGCAGTACTTC.

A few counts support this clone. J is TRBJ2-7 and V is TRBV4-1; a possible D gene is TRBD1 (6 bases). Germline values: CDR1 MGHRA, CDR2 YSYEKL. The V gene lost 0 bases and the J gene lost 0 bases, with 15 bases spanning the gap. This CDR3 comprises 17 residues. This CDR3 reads CASSQDQGTSSSYEQYF. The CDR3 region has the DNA TGCGCCAGCAGCCAAGACCAAGGGACATCGAGCTCCTACGAGCAGTACTTC.

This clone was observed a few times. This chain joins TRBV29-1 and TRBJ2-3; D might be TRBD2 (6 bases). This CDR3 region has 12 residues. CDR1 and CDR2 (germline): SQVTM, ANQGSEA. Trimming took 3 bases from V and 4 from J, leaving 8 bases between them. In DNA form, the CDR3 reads TGCAGCGTTGAGGGGGGTGCAGATACGCAGTATTTT. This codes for CSVEGGADTQYF.